What follows is one TCR beta chain and its context. These data come from a study of blood T cells in healthy people across ages. Then a second PCR, running about 6 to 12 cycles, was carried out with a sample-barcoded 5' primer and a J-beta primer mix. One entry per CDR3 protein results from TCRdb running MiXCR on the 5' RACE reads. The data hold some 1.5 million distinct CDR3 sequences, with approximately 28% observed a single time. The specimen was blood. The TCR was taken from a woman in her twenties or thirties in good health.

The CDR3 here is CASTKTGLEIYGYTF. The CDR3 DNA reads TGTGCCAGCACCAAGACAGGGCTGGAGATATATGGCTACACCTTC. The J gene is TRBJ1-2, the V gene TRBV6-5, with 7 positions matching TRBD1. The V and J ends lost 7 bases and 5 bases, in that order; junction bases with no gene match: 13. This CDR3 region has 15 residues. Germline CDR1 reads MNHEY; CDR2 reads SVGAGI.